A selection of T cell receptor beta chains follows, all from one sample in a study of blood T cell repertoires in COVID-19. Method: immunoSEQ multiplex PCR; TCRdb's copy keeps in-frame clones and lacks some. In the table there are about 49,000 clones, 86% of which are singletons. The specimen was peripheral blood. The receptors stem from a man aged 40-49 years with active COVID-19. The CDR3 runs from the conserved cysteine through the conserved F or W. The D gene is left open where the match is weak. Clone size is given for some rows only: seen once, a few or many times, or a class if the clone is expanded.

V gene	D gene	J gene	clone size	CDR3 protein	CDR3 DNA
TRBV11-2	TRBD1	TRBJ1-1	NA	CASSQDRGGLSFF	TGTGCCAGCTCCCAAGACAGGGGAGGTTTGTCTTTCTTT
TRBV2	TRBD1	TRBJ1-2	NA	CASSKDRGSSVTF	TGTGCCAGCAGCAAGGACAGGGGATCGTCGGTCACCTTC
TRBV27	NA	TRBJ2-2	NA	CASTRHEGPGELFF	TGTGCCAGCACCAGACATGAGGGTCCCGGGGAGCTGTTTTTT
TRBV28	NA	TRBJ2-7	once	CASTLSSYEQYF	TGTGCCAGCACCCTGAGCTCCTACGAGCAGTACTTC
TRBV18	TRBD1	TRBJ2-2	NA	CASSPGTGPGELFF	TGTGCCAGCTCACCTGGGACAGGCCCCGGGGAGCTGTTTTTT
TRBV11-2	NA	TRBJ2-5	NA	CASSLSRGFQETQYF	TGTGCCAGCAGCTTATCCAGGGGTTTCCAAGAGACCCAGTACTTC
TRBV4-1	NA	TRBJ1-4	NA	CASSQEGGVGIGATNEKLFF	TGCGCCAGCAGCCAAGAAGGGGGGGTTGGAATAGGTGCAACTAATGAAAAACTGTTTTTT
TRBV7-2	TRBD2	TRBJ2-7	NA	CASSSFPPAGGLGEQYF	TGTGCCAGCAGCTCATTTCCTCCAGCGGGAGGTCTGGGCGAGCAGTACTTC
TRBV7-6	NA	TRBJ2-6	NA	CASAAELFPGSGANVLTF	TGTGCCAGCGCGGCCGAGTTATTTCCGGGGTCTGGGGCCAACGTCCTGACTTTC
TRBV25-1	NA	TRBJ1-1	NA	CASSEYGRGNTEAFF	TGTGCCAGCAGTGAATACGGCAGGGGGAACACTGAAGCTTTCTTT
TRBV28	NA	TRBJ2-5	NA	CASSLLRGFGETQYF	TGTGCCAGCAGTTTATTAAGGGGTTTCGGTGAGACCCAGTACTTC
TRBV21-1	NA	TRBJ2-1	NA	CASSLNCGTSGRLYNEQFF	TGTGCCAGCAGCTTAAATTGCGGGACTAGCGGGAGACTGTACAATGAGCAGTTCTTC
TRBV12-3/TRBV12-4	NA	TRBJ2-7	NA	CAIRTSLTREQYF	TGTGCCATCCGGACGAGTCTGACTAGAGAGCAGTACTTC
TRBV7-2	NA	TRBJ2-7	NA	CASSMDNYEQYF	TGTGCCAGCAGCATGGACAACTACGAGCAGTACTTC
TRBV5-4	TRBD1	TRBJ2-7	once	CASSLGQGLGEQYF	TGTGCCAGCAGCTTGGGACAGGGATTGGGAGAGCAGTACTTC
TRBV27	TRBD2	TRBJ2-7	NA	CASSPRGGVPYEQYF	TGTGCCAGCAGTCCCCGGGGGGGGGTACCCTACGAGCAGTACTTC
TRBV5-1	NA	TRBJ1-4	NA	CASSLAVAGTNEKLFF	TGCGCCAGCAGCTTGGCCGTCGCAGGAACGAATGAAAAACTGTTTTTT
TRBV5-1	NA	TRBJ2-6	NA	CASSPDRASSGANVLTF	TGCGCCAGCAGCCCGGACAGAGCTTCCTCTGGGGCCAACGTCCTGACTTTC
TRBV28	NA	TRBJ1-3	NA	CASSAPLAGGNTIYF	TGTGCCAGCAGTGCTCCGCTGGCGGGGGGAAACACCATATATTTT
TRBV20-1	NA	TRBJ1-2	few	CSASDNYGYTF	TGCAGTGCTTCAGATAACTATGGCTACACCTTC
TRBV24-1	TRBD1	TRBJ2-1	NA	CATSDPDRGPYNEQFF	TGTGCCACCAGTGACCCGGACAGGGGGCCCTACAATGAGCAGTTCTTC
TRBV5-4	TRBD2	TRBJ2-7	NA	CASSLEASGGSYEQYF	TGTGCCAGCAGCTTGGAGGCTAGCGGGGGCTCCTACGAGCAGTACTTC
TRBV14	NA	TRBJ2-1	NA	CASSQGSVYNEQFF	TGTGCCAGCAGCCAAGGCAGCGTATACAATGAGCAGTTCTTC
TRBV15	NA	TRBJ2-5	NA	CATSRGAVETQYF	TGTGCCACCAGCAGAGGAGCGGTGGAGACCCAGTACTTC
TRBV19	NA	TRBJ2-1	NA	CASTPPGRNLPHEQFF	TGTGCCAGTACCCCACCTGGGAGGAACCTACCCCATGAGCAGTTCTTC
TRBV4-1	NA	TRBJ2-2	NA	CASSHRRAGWATGELFF	TGCGCCAGCAGCCACCGGAGGGCAGGGTGGGCCACCGGGGAGCTGTTTTTT
TRBV11-3	NA	TRBJ2-5	NA	CASSLGTVQETQYF	TGTGCCAGCAGCTTAGGCACGGTTCAAGAGACCCAGTACTTC
TRBV30	TRBD2	TRBJ2-1	NA	CAWSLFPLAGGRSSYNEQFF	TGTGCCTGGAGCCTCTTTCCACTAGCGGGAGGGCGAAGCTCCTACAATGAGCAGTTCTTC
TRBV10-1	NA	TRBJ1-2	few	CASSFNPGSKDGYTF	TGCGCCAGCAGTTTTAATCCAGGATCCAAGGATGGCTACACCTTC
TRBV11-2	NA	TRBJ2-3	NA	CASSLDRKRESTDTQYF	TGTGCCAGCAGCTTAGATCGGAAACGGGAGAGCACAGATACGCAGTATTTT
TRBV18	NA	TRBJ1-6	NA	CASSRTMEGITLHF	TGTGCCAGCTCACGGACCATGGAGGGGATCACCCTCCACTTT
TRBV11-2	NA	TRBJ1-5	NA	CASSLKGGGNQPQHF	TGTGCCAGCAGCTTAAAGGGCGGGGGCAATCAGCCCCAGCATTTT
TRBV4-2	NA	TRBJ2-3	once	CASSQDGTSTDTQYF	TGTGCCAGCAGCCAAGATGGGACTAGCACAGATACGCAGTATTTT
TRBV27	NA	TRBJ2-7	NA	CASSLIGGLGSYEQYF	TGTGCCAGCAGTTTAATCGGGGGGCTCGGATCCTACGAGCAGTACTTC
TRBV3-1/TRBV3-2	TRBD1	TRBJ1-2	NA	CASSHRTGGGGYTF	TGTGCCAGCAGCCACCGGACAGGGGGCGGAGGCTACACCTTC
TRBV12-3/TRBV12-4	NA	TRBJ1-2	NA	CASSFDIGSGYTF	TGTGCCAGCAGTTTCGACATTGGGAGCGGCTACACCTTC
TRBV29-1	TRBD1	TRBJ1-2	NA	CSADVRPSGTGGINYGYTF	TGCAGCGCTGACGTTCGACCCTCCGGGACAGGGGGGATCAACTATGGCTACACCTTC
TRBV6-6	TRBD2	TRBJ2-1	NA	CASSPLAGRTYNEQFF	TGTGCCAGCAGCCCCCTAGCGGGACGGACCTACAATGAGCAGTTCTTC
TRBV9	TRBD1	TRBJ1-4	NA	CASSVGNRGPYSTNEKLFF	TGTGCCAGCAGCGTGGGCAACAGGGGGCCTTACTCGACTAATGAAAAACTGTTTTTT
TRBV27	TRBD1	TRBJ1-1	once	CASSPTGGTEAFF	TGTGCCAGCAGTCCCACAGGGGGCACTGAAGCTTTCTTT
TRBV7-8	TRBD2	TRBJ2-7	NA	CASSLRYQRETRGEQYF	TGTGCCAGCAGCTTAAGGTACCAGCGGGAGACACGGGGCGAGCAGTACTTC
TRBV9	NA	TRBJ1-1	NA	CASSKQSNTEAFF	TGTGCCAGCAGCAAACAGTCGAACACTGAAGCTTTCTTT